This T cell receptor (beta chain) was profiled in a study of a mutant IDH1 vaccine in newly diagnosed glioma. Study context: Radiotherapy alone preceded vaccination by 4-6 weeks; alternatively, vaccination started with temozolomide cycles.

Time point here: week 5, during vaccination. Mutant IDH1 20-mer peptide, at 300 ug, made up each vaccine dose, with topical imiquimod. The assay was immunoSEQ multiplex PCR, and TCRdb's table has in-frame clones only and misses some. The sample records 35,000 or so clones, roughly 80% being singletons. Remarks on this clone: What it recognizes is unknown.

This sequence originates from a man under 40 with glioma. The material was PBMCs, obtained from a glioma patient whose treatment included an IDH1 peptide vaccine.

This CDR3 reads CSVGGETQYF. The CDR3 nucleotides are TGCAGCGTTGGCGGGGAGACCCAGTACTTC. This chain uses TRBV29-1 with TRBJ2-5, with D perhaps TRBD2 (5 bases). The CDR3 is 10 amino acids. V gave up 4 bases and J gave up 5 bases, with 5 bases separating them. The germline gives CDR1 SQVTM, CDR2 ANQGSEA.